This T cell receptor beta chain was found in a study of molecular identifiers for immune sequencing clone quantification. The CDR3 has 15 amino acids. Germline V gene lookup returns CDR1 SNHLY and CDR2 FYNNEI. V was clipped by 9 bases and J by 4 bases, with 16 bases between them. TCRdb re-analysed the PCR reads in MiXCR, keeping a single row per CDR3 protein. This sample has approximately 320,000 distinct CDR3 sequences, with roughly 24% found just once. This clonotype was detected a few times. The V and J genes are TRBV2 and TRBJ2-6, with D possibly TRBD2 on 5 matching bases. The sample consisted of naive CD8+ T cells from blood, with Jurkat cell RNA spiked in. The subset: FACS-sorted CD8+CD4-CCR7+CD45RA+ naive T cells. The sequence was collected from a human donor in good health. Some libraries in this study had Jurkat cell RNA spiked in. The CDR3 is CASGSPPLGANVLTF. CDR3 nucleotides: TGTGCCAGTGGGAGCCCCCCCTTGGGGGCCAACGTCCTGACTTTC.